This is a list of T cell receptor beta chains from one sample in a study of shared clonotypes between healthy human individuals. TCRdb's table, derived via immunoSEQ multiplex PCR, lists solely in-frame clones and lacks some. This sample yields roughly 2,000,000 clones, of which around 95% are seen a single time; approximately 1.7% belongs to the top ten. Sequencing was carried out using naive CD8+ T cells from PBMCs. Receptors originate from a young man in good health. Some clones in this sample may be carry-over from other donors' samples. The CDR3 runs from the conserved cysteine through the conserved F or W. The D gene is left open where the match is weak. The listing skips clone size in some rows; elsewhere it reads once, few, many or a size class.

j_call v_call d_call clone_size cdr3_nt cdr3_aa
TRBJ2-5 TRBV7-8 - - TGTGCCAGCAGCTTAGTTGGGTTCAAAGAGACCCAGTACTTC CASSLVGFKETQYF
TRBJ2-1 TRBV7-9 TRBD2 - TGTGCCAGCAGCCTGGGACTAGCGGGGCTAAATGAGCAGTTCTTC CASSLGLAGLNEQFF
TRBJ2-7 TRBV11-2 - - TGTGCCAGCAGCTACCGGGGTACCTTCTCCTACGAGCAGTACTTC CASSYRGTFSYEQYF
TRBJ2-1 TRBV6-5 - - TGTGCCAGCAGGGGGAGGGGGGGGCCCTACAATGAGCAGTTCTTC CASRGRGGPYNEQFF
TRBJ2-7 TRBV7-2 TRBD1 - TGTGCCAGCAGGCTTGGGACAGGGCTTCTATACGAGCAGTACTTC CASRLGTGLLYEQYF
TRBJ1-1 TRBV9 - - TGTGCCAGCAGCGTAGAACCGGCGAACACTGAAGCTTTCTTT CASSVEPANTEAFF
TRBJ2-4 TRBV19 - - TGTGCCAGTAGCGTAATTCCGCTTGCCAAAAACATTCAGTACTTC CASSVIPLAKNIQYF
TRBJ2-7 TRBV27 TRBD2 - TGTGCCAGCAGTCCGGACGGGCTAGCGGGAGGGCCCGAGCAGTACTTC CASSPDGLAGGPEQYF
TRBJ2-7 TRBV27 - - TGTGCCAGCAGTTTTGGAGGAGGGCTTGCCGAGCAGTACTTC CASSFGGGLAEQYF
TRBJ2-3 TRBV5-1 TRBD2 - TGCGCCAGCACCCTAACGCCGCTACTAGCGGGCACAGATACGCAGTATTTT CASTLTPLLAGTDTQYF
TRBJ2-1 TRBV4-3 TRBD2 - TGCGCCAGCAGCCAAGGACTAGCGCCCTCCTACAATGAGCAGTTCTTC CASSQGLAPSYNEQFF
TRBJ1-5 TRBV15 - - TGTGCCACCAGCAGAGCCCGGACAGATAGCAATCAGCCCCAGCATTTT CATSRARTDSNQPQHF
TRBJ2-7 TRBV2 - - TGTGCCAGCAGGTGGACGGAGTCGACCTACGAGCAGTACTTC CASRWTESTYEQYF
TRBJ2-2 TRBV4-3 - - TGCGCCAGCTCTACAGGGCGGGACACCGGGGAGCTGTTTTTT CASSTGRDTGELFF
TRBJ1-1 TRBV6-5 TRBD1 - TGTGCCAGCAGCCCGGGACAGGTGAACACTGAAGCTTTCTTT CASSPGQVNTEAFF
TRBJ1-5 TRBV27 - - TGTGCCAGCAGTAAGGCCGGGAGTGGCAGGGTAGGTCAGCCCCAGCATTTT CASSKAGSGRVGQPQHF
TRBJ1-5 TRBV7-9 - - TGTGCCAGCAGCTTAGAATATAGCAATCAGCCCCAGCATTTT CASSLEYSNQPQHF
TRBJ1-1 TRBV6-6 - - TGTGCCACCTCGCAGGGGAACACTGAAGCTTTCTTT CATSQGNTEAFF
TRBJ2-7 TRBV19 - - TGTGCCAGTAGCTTGGACTTAGCGTACGAGCAGTACTTC CASSLDLAYEQYF
TRBJ1-5 TRBV27 TRBD1 - TGTGCCAGCCAAATCTCAGGGGAGGGGGCGCAGCCCCAGCATTTT CASQISGEGAQPQHF
TRBJ1-5 TRBV6-4 - once TGTGCCAGCAGTGACCGGCACCCGAGGAGCAATCAGCCCCAGCATTTT CASSDRHPRSNQPQHF
TRBJ2-2 TRBV27 - - TGTGCCAGCAGTTTTATTGGAGCGGGGGAGCTGTTTTTT CASSFIGAGELFF
TRBJ2-7 TRBV13 TRBD1 - TGTGCCAGCAGCTCAACCGGGGCAGGGGGCACCTACGAGCAGTACTTC CASSSTGAGGTYEQYF
TRBJ2-1 TRBV7-9 - few TGTGCCAGCAGCTCTGAATACAATGAGCAGTTCTTC CASSSEYNEQFF
TRBJ2-2 TRBV28 - few TGTGCCAGCACCCATCTAGTGAACACCGGGGAGCTGTTTTTT CASTHLVNTGELFF
TRBJ1-1 TRBV18 - few TGTGCCAGCTCACCCTCCGGCAGGGTGTGGGACACTGAAGCTTTCTTT CASSPSGRVWDTEAFF
TRBJ2-7 TRBV4-1 - - TGCGCCAGCAGCCAAGTACGTGGCTACGAGCAGTACTTC CASSQVRGYEQYF
TRBJ1-2 TRBV7-9 - - TGTGCCAGCAGCTTAGGGGGTAGCTATGGCTACACCTTC CASSLGGSYGYTF
TRBJ2-7 TRBV27 TRBD1 - TGTGCCAGCAAGACAGGGGGGAACTACGAGCAGTACTTC CASKTGGNYEQYF
TRBJ2-2 TRBV27 TRBD2 - TGTGCCAGCAGTCCCGGGACTAGCCCGAACACCGGGGAGCTGTTTTTT CASSPGTSPNTGELFF
TRBJ2-5 TRBV27 TRBD2 - TGTGCCAGCAGCGGGGTAGCGGGAGCTGGAGAGACCCAGTACTTC CASSGVAGAGETQYF
TRBJ2-7 TRBV29-1 TRBD2 - TGCAGCGTTGATGGGCTAGCGGGAGCCACCCGGTACGAGCAGTACTTC CSVDGLAGATRYEQYF
TRBJ1-6 TRBV7-2 TRBD1 - TGTGCCAGCAGCCCAGTCCGGGACAGGGGATGGAATTCACCCCTCCACTTT CASSPVRDRGWNSPLHF
TRBJ2-5 TRBV11-2 - - TGTGCCAGCAGCTCCATAAAAATTCAAGAGACCCAGTACTTC CASSSIKIQETQYF
TRBJ2-2 TRBV9 - - TGTGCCAGCAGCGCAACGGGACTCCGGAGCACCGGGGAGCTGTTTTTT CASSATGLRSTGELFF